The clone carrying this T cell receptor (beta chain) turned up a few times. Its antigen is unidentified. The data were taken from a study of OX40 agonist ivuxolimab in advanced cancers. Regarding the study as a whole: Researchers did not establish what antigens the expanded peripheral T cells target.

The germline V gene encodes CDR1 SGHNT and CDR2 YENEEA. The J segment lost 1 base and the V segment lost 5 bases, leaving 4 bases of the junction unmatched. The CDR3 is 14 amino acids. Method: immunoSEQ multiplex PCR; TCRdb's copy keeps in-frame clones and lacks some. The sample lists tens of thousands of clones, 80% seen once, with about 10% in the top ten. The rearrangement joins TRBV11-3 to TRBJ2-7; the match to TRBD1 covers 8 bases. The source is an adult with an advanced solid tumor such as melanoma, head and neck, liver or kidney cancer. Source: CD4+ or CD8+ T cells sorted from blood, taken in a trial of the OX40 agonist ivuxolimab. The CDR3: CASSIGQGSYEQYF. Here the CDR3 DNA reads TGTGCCAGCAGCATCGGACAGGGTTCCTACGAGCAGTACTTC.